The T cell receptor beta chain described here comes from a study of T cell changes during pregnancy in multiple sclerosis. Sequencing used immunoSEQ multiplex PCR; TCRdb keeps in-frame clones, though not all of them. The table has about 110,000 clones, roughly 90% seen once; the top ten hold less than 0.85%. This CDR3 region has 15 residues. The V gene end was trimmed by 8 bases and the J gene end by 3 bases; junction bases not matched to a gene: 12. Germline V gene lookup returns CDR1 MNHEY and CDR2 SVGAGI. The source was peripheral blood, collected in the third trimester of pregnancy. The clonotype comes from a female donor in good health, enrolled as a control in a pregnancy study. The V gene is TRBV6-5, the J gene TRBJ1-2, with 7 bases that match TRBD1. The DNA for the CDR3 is TGTGCCAGCCGAGACCTCCGGGACAGACACTATGGCTACACCTTC. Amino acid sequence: CASRDLRDRHYGYTF.